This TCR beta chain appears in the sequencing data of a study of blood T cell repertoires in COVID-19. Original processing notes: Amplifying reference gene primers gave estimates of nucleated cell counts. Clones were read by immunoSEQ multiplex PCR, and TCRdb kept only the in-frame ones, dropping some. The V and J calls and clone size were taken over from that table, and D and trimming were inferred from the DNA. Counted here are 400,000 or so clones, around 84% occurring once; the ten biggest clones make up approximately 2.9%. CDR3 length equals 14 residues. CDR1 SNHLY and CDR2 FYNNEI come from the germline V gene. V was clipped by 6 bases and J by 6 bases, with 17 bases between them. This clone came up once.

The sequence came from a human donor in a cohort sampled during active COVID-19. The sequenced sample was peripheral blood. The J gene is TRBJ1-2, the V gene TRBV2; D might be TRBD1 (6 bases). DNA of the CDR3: TGTGCCAGCAGAGAGAGCCGGGGGGGCCATGGCTACACCTTC. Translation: CASRESRGGHGYTF.